This entry concerns a single T cell receptor (beta chain). The data belong to a study of blood T cell repertoires in COVID-19. Study information: Samples of COVID-19 (acute and convalescent) were obtained from the United States, Italy and Spain. T cells, B-cell-depleted T cells, or PBMCs provided the cDNA or gDNA that served as material.

Profiling relied on immunoSEQ multiplex PCR, and the TCRdb table lists in-frame clones only, not all of them. This table holds 50,000 to 80,000 clones, around 92% found once. Germline V lookup: CDR1 SNHLY, CDR2 FYNNEI. Between the trimmed V and J ends, which lost 6 bases and 1 base, there was a span of 10 bases. The CDR3 covers 14 residues. The sample consisted of peripheral blood. The clonotype was recovered from a man in his 60s with acute or convalescent COVID-19. The chain combines TRBV2 with TRBJ2-1, with D maybe TRBD2 (5 bases). The CDR3 DNA reads TGTGCCAGCAGGCCTAGGGAGTCCTACAATGAGCAGTTCTTC. This encodes CASRPRESYNEQFF.